These 12 T cell receptor beta chains originate from one sample sequenced in a study of response to subunit inactivated influenza vaccine (dated by TCRdb to about 2018). Libraries came from RT-PCR. TCRdb records Illumina HiSeq 2500 as the sequencer. TCRdb redid the processing of the public reads, applying fastp at Q25 and MiXCR, and retained in-frame beta chains. Merged by CDR3 protein, the rows form single entries marked with the most common genes and DNA. The sample table contains 600,000 to 850,000 distinct CDR3 sequences; only one count was recorded for around 13% of them. The ten largest clones take up 6% to 9.5% of the sample. The material sequenced was PBMCs from blood, taken approximately 15 days before vaccination. All receptors come from a man aged 45-65 years who received an inactivated influenza vaccine. Donor details come from another sample of the same person, matched by shared clones.

The chain has TRBV12-3 or TRBV12-4 and TRBJ1-1; 8 bases line up with TRBD1. The junction had 12 bases not matched to a gene; V was cut back by 1 base and J by 5 bases. This CDR3 is built from 17 residues. The CDR3 DNA reads TGTGCCAGCAGTTTAGGTGGGTCCGAACAGGGGGGAACTGAAGCTTTCTTT. This encodes CASSLGGSEQGGTEAFF.

A note on this clonotype: It may be a read error: a sequence one base away is much more abundant. This chain joins TRBV29-1 and TRBJ2-3; TRBD1 might be the D (6 bases). Germline CDR1 and CDR2: SQVTM and ANQGSEA. The V gene lost 4 bases and the J gene lost 1 base, with 12 bases spanning the gap. The CDR3 sequence is 14 residues long. CDR3 coding DNA: TGCAGCGTTGGCACAGGGATTCGCACAGATACGCAGTATTTT. It yields the protein CSVGTGIRTDTQYF.

The chain carries TRBV6-2 or TRBV6-3 and TRBJ2-1, with 7 bases lining up with TRBD2. The CDR3 loop spans 14 amino acids. The V gene end was trimmed by 4 bases and the J gene end by 6 bases; junction bases not matched to a gene: 6. Germline CDR1 reads MNHEY; CDR2 reads SVGEGT. Here the CDR3 reads CASSSARLANEQFF. CDR3 coding DNA: TGTGCCAGCAGTTCCGCCCGACTAGCCAATGAGCAGTTCTTC.

The genes are TRBV14 and TRBJ2-3; perhaps D is TRBD1 or TRBD2 (5 bases each). CDR3 size: 15 residues. Germline lookup yields CDR1 SGHDN and CDR2 FVKESK. V was shortened by 5 bases and J by 2 bases, with 14 bases between the two germline ends. CDR3 sequence: CASSIVGRTTDTQYF. The CDR3 DNA is TGTGCCAGCAGCATTGTGGGACGGACCACAGATACGCAGTATTTT.

Ten or more counts support this clonotype. CDR3 bases: TGTGCCAGCAGCTTAATGACAGAGTTAGCCAAAAACATTCAGTACTTC. Protein: CASSLMTELAKNIQYF. V is TRBV5-4 and J is TRBJ2-4; a weak D match, TRBD1 (5 bases). The CDR3 contains 16 residues. The V and J ends lost 2 bases and 0 bases respectively, with 12 bases between them. Germline V gene lookup returns CDR1 SGHNT and CDR2 YYREEE (reference sequence).

In this sample, this clonotype turned up a few times. The chain recombines TRBV27 with TRBJ1-2, with 10 bases fitting TRBD1. Germline values: CDR1 MNHEY, CDR2 SMNVEV (reference sequence). V lost 8 bases and J lost 8; bases outside the gene matches: 20. The CDR3 consists of 17 residues. This CDR3 is CASLRTGTGASGGGYTF. CDR3 nucleotide sequence: TGTGCCAGCCTTAGAACCGGGACAGGGGCCTCTGGTGGCGGCTACACCTTC.

This clonotype was seen only a few times. The chain carries TRBV12-3 or TRBV12-4 and TRBJ1-4; D is ambiguous. The CDR3 totals 12 residues. V shed 4 bases and J shed 6 bases, with 6 bases lying between them. The CDR3 nucleotides are TGTGCCAGCAGTTCATTTGATGAAAAACTGTTTTTT. Translated, it gives CASSSFDEKLFF.

In its sample, this clonotype was seen many times. The chain couples TRBV7-2 to TRBJ2-7; D assignment may be TRBD1 or TRBD2 (5 bases each). This CDR3 has 15 residues. Germline V CDR1 and CDR2: SGHTA, FQGNSA. V gave up 0 bases and J gave up 4 bases, with 13 bases separating them. The CDR3 protein is CASSLALGVEYEQYF. In DNA, the CDR3 is TGTGCCAGCAGCTTAGCCCTGGGGGTTGAATACGAGCAGTACTTC.

The rearrangement uses TRBV11-2 and TRBJ1-2, with D tentatively TRBD1 (5 bases). The germline gives CDR1 SGHAT, CDR2 FQNNGV. The CDR3 spans 13 residues. The V end was cut by 5 bases, the J end by 12 bases, with 19 bases between. The CDR3 loop reads CASSEQDASEHTF. The DNA for the CDR3 is TGTGCCAGCAGCGAACAGGATGCCAGCGAGCACACCTTC.

The rearrangement uses TRBV5-1 and TRBJ1-4; D is undetermined. Germline V lookup: CDR1 SGHRS, CDR2 YFSETQ. This CDR3 is built from 14 residues. Trimming pared 4 bases from V and 6 bases from J, leaving 13 bases between. This CDR3 reads CASSPRSGDEKLFF. For the CDR3, the DNA is TGCGCCAGCAGCCCCAGGTCCGGAGATGAAAAACTGTTTTTT.

V usage is TRBV5-1 and J usage is TRBJ2-2, with unresolved D. V lost 0 bases to trimming and J lost 5 bases, with 14 bases between them. The CDR3 totals 16 residues. Germline V gene lookup returns CDR1 SGHRS and CDR2 YFSETQ. CDR3 protein: CASSLDTIPGTGELFF. CDR3 sequence (DNA): TGCGCCAGCAGCTTGGATACCATCCCTGGGACCGGGGAGCTGTTTTTT. The whole variable domain, remainder taken from reference TRBV5-1 and TRBJ2-2, is KAGVTQTPRYLIKTRGQQVTLSCSPISGHRSVSWYQQTPGQGLQFLFEYFSETQRNKGNFPGRFSGRQFSNSRSEMNVSTLELGDSALYLCASSLDTIPGTGELFFGEGSRLTVL.

In this sample, this clonotype turned up a few times. V and J are TRBV28 and TRBJ1-2; 8 positions match TRBD1. The length of the CDR3 is 15 residues. V trimming: 6 bases; J trimming: 2 bases; junction bases outside the gene matches: 8. Germline loops: CDR1 MDHEN, CDR2 SYDVKM. The CDR3 DNA sequence: TGTGCCAGCAGCGATCAGGGGGCTAGGAACTATGGCTACACCTTC. Amino acids: CASSDQGARNYGYTF.